This T cell receptor (beta chain) was sequenced during a study of shared clonotypes between healthy human individuals. Study-wide background: There were three CD4 naive, three CD4 memory, two CD8 naive and one CD8 memory plates per donor. Study results and caveats: Sample collection involved blood only; tissue repertoires are likely different.

Recent vaccinations or acute infections were absent in the healthy HIV-negative adult donors. Notes on this clone: No antigen is known for it.

V shed 5 bases, J shed 0 bases, and the junction held 3 bases outside the gene matches. The CDR3 has 15 residues. Per germline, CDR1 MDHEN and CDR2 SYDVKM. When replicate PCRs were run on sorted subsets, they used about 200 ng DNA, about 30,000 T cell genomes. Assay: immunoSEQ multiplex PCR; the TCRdb copy retains only in-frame clones and omits some. Of about 600,000 clones detected, almost 97% appear once; the ten largest clones hold less than 0.065%. This TCR was recovered from a woman in her thirties in good health. Material for sequencing was naive CD4+ T cells sorted from blood. Subset given: CD45RA+ positively selected. The chain has TRBV28 and TRBJ1-4; 7 bases agree with TRBD1. The chain's CDR3 is CASSGGGSTNEKLFF. CDR3 coding DNA: TGTGCCAGCAGTGGAGGGGGCTCAACTAATGAAAAACTGTTTTTT.